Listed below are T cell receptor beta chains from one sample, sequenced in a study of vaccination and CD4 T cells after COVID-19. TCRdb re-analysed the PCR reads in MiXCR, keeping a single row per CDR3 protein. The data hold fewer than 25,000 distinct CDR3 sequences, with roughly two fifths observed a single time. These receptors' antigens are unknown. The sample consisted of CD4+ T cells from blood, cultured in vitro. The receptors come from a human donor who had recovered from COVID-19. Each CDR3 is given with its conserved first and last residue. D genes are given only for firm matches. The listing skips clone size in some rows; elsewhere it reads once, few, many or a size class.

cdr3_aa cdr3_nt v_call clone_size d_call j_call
CASSLGLAGPGGQFF TGTGCCAGCAGTTTGGGACTAGCGGGGCCAGGTGGGCAGTTCTTC TRBV28 - TRBD2 TRBJ2-1
CASSLTSSGEQYF TGTGCCAGCAGCTTAACCAGCTCGGGGGAGCAGTACTTC TRBV7-3 - - TRBJ2-7
CASSLYGGDTEAFF TGTGCCAGCAGCTTATACGGCGGTGACACTGAAGCTTTCTTT TRBV7-9 few - TRBJ1-1
CASSQYHRDRERRETQYF TGCGCCAGCAGCCAATACCACCGGGACAGGGAGAGACGAGAGACCCAGTACTTC TRBV4-1 few TRBD1 TRBJ2-5
CASSFPTSGRIGELFF TGTGCCAGCAGTTTTCCGACTAGCGGGAGGATCGGGGAGCTGTTTTTT TRBV27 few TRBD2 TRBJ2-2
CASSLGGRAYGYTF TGTGCCAGCAGCTTGGGAGGGAGGGCCTATGGCTACACCTTC TRBV5-8 few - TRBJ1-2
CASSYLALRGPYEQYF TGTGCCAGCAGTTACCTTGCGTTGAGGGGGCCCTACGAGCAGTACTTC TRBV6-5 - TRBD1 TRBJ2-7
CASSFVSGGARDEQFF TGCGCCAGCAGCTTCGTTAGCGGGGGGGCCAGGGATGAGCAGTTCTTC TRBV5-1 - TRBD2 TRBJ2-1
CASTAQETQYF TGTGCCAGCACCGCACAAGAGACCCAGTACTTC TRBV11-2 few - TRBJ2-5
CASSLYRSETQYF TGTGCCAGCAGCTTATATCGGTCAGAGACCCAGTACTTC TRBV11-2 - - TRBJ2-5
CASRPGPPPTNEKLFF TGTGCCAGCAGACCGGGACCGCCTCCCACTAATGAAAAACTGTTTTTT TRBV6-1 - - TRBJ1-4
CASSRTGLDSNQPQHF TGTGCCAGCAGTCGCACAGGGTTAGATAGCAATCAGCCCCAGCATTTT TRBV6-1 few - TRBJ1-5
CASSQGGRGGSYYGYTF TGTGCCAGCAGTCAAGGGGGTAGAGGGGGGAGCTACTATGGCTACACCTTC TRBV28 - - TRBJ1-2
CASSYVGGSPAYEQYF TGTGCCAGCAGTTACGTGGGGGGTTCTCCAGCCTACGAGCAGTACTTC TRBV6-5 few - TRBJ2-7
CASSEGRGQNSPLHF TGCGCCAGCAGTGAAGGTAGGGGGCAAAATTCACCCCTCCACTTT TRBV10-1 - TRBD1 TRBJ1-6
CASSKGGGYEESYEQYF TGTGCCAGCAGCAAAGGGGGTGGGTATGAAGAGTCCTACGAGCAGTACTTC TRBV7-3 - - TRBJ2-7
CASSEARRVKNIQYF TGTGCCAGCAGTGAAGCACGAAGGGTCAAAAACATTCAGTACTTC TRBV6-1 - - TRBJ2-4
CASSLSGVGTEAFF TGTGCCAGCAGTTTATCGGGGGTTGGGACTGAAGCTTTCTTT TRBV27 medium-sized - TRBJ1-1
CASSSTPNYGYTF TGTGCCAGCAGTTCGACCCCTAACTATGGCTACACCTTC TRBV28 - - TRBJ1-2
CASSGQGQETQYF TGCGCCAGCAGTGGACAGGGTCAGGAGACCCAGTACTTC TRBV10-1 - TRBD1 TRBJ2-5
CSARGTGGNSNYGYTF TGCAGTGCTAGGGGGACAGGGGGCAACTCTAACTATGGCTACACCTTC TRBV20-1 - TRBD1 TRBJ1-2
CSVAQAFYGYTF TGCAGCGTTGCGCAGGCCTTCTATGGCTACACCTTC TRBV29-1 - - TRBJ1-2
CASSDQRGGEQYF TGTGCCAGCAGTGACCAGCGGGGGGGCGAGCAGTACTTC TRBV2 - TRBD2 TRBJ2-7
CASSIGLKWGEQYF TGTGCCAGTAGTATTGGGCTTAAGTGGGGCGAGCAGTACTTC TRBV19 - - TRBJ2-7
CASPGPMNTEAFF TGTGCCAGCCCAGGACCGATGAACACTGAAGCTTTCTTT TRBV6-1 - - TRBJ1-1
CASSSQGIGTEAFF TGTGCCAGCAGCTCACAGGGAATTGGCACTGAAGCTTTCTTT TRBV5-5 - - TRBJ1-1
CATSDLRLAGGKETQYF TGTGCCACCAGTGATTTGCGGCTAGCGGGAGGGAAAGAGACCCAGTACTTC TRBV24-1 few TRBD2 TRBJ2-5
CASSLFGFEKLFF TGTGCCAGCAGCTTATTTGGGTTTGAAAAACTGTTTTTT TRBV7-8 few - TRBJ1-4
CATSSGGANTGELFF TGTGCCACCTCTAGCGGGGGGGCCAACACCGGGGAGCTGTTTTTT TRBV10-3 - TRBD2 TRBJ2-2
CASSWSSSTYEQYF TGTGCCAGTAGTTGGTCCTCTTCTACCTACGAGCAGTACTTC TRBV19 once - TRBJ2-7
CATSDPSLQGGYGYTF TGTGCCACCAGTGATCCCTCTCTACAGGGGGGCTATGGCTACACCTTC TRBV24-1 few TRBD1 TRBJ1-2
CASKSGANVLTF TGCGCCAGTAAGTCTGGGGCCAACGTCCTGACTTTC TRBV5-1 - - TRBJ2-6
CSARDYQTSPLHF TGCAGTGCTAGAGATTATCAGACCTCACCCCTCCACTTT TRBV20-1 few - TRBJ1-6
CASSVDRDTEAFF TGTGCCAGCAGCGTAGACAGGGACACTGAAGCTTTCTTT TRBV9 - - TRBJ1-1
CASSPGVGEQFF TGTGCCAGCAGCCCTGGTGTGGGGGAGCAGTTCTTC TRBV11-3 - - TRBJ2-1
CASSFGVPLMAFF TGTGCCAGCAGCTTTGGGGTCCCACTTATGGCTTTCTTT TRBV12-3/TRBV12-4 - - TRBJ1-1
CASSRRRARTLAAQETQYF TGTGCCAGCAGCCGAAGGCGGGCTCGAACTTTAGCGGCCCAAGAGACCCAGTACTTC TRBV7-8 - - TRBJ2-5
CASSSQSWNTEAFF TGTGCCAGCAGCTCACAGAGCTGGAACACTGAAGCTTTCTTT TRBV7-9 - - TRBJ1-1
CASSSPGAGTEAFF TGTGCCAGCAGTTCTCCGGGCGCGGGCACTGAAGCTTTCTTT TRBV27 - - TRBJ1-1
CSATGTVAPYTQYF TGCAGTGCTACCGGGACAGTCGCTCCTTATACGCAGTATTTT TRBV20-1 - TRBD1 TRBJ2-3
CSATGTSRRSNQPQHF TGCAGTGCTACCGGGACGTCACGTCGTAGCAATCAGCCCCAGCATTTT TRBV20-1 few - TRBJ1-5
CATQLQETQYF TGTGCCACACAGCTCCAAGAGACCCAGTACTTC TRBV6-1 - - TRBJ2-5
CATSGGGIGNQPQHF TGTGCCACCAGTGGGGGGGGGATCGGGAATCAGCCCCAGCATTTT TRBV24-1 - - TRBJ1-5
CASRPTGRNEKLFF TGTGCCAGCAGACCGACAGGGCGTAATGAAAAACTGTTTTTT TRBV12-3/TRBV12-4 - TRBD1 TRBJ1-4